This paragraph reports one T cell receptor (beta chain). This specimen comes from a study of tumor-infiltrating lymphocytes in localized non-small cell lung cancer. From germline, CDR1 is SGHTA and CDR2 FQGNSA. V gave up 2 bases and J gave up 8 bases, with 19 bases separating them. This CDR3 has 16 amino acids. Sequenced by immunoSEQ multiplex PCR; TCRdb stores in-frame clones only, minus some. Among 10,000 to 15,000 clones, 85% to 90% were seen once, and the ten largest hold 7.5% to 9.5%. The chain couples TRBV7-2 to TRBJ2-1; the D gene is possibly TRBD2 (5 bases). The receptor was isolated from a human donor with non-small cell lung cancer. The sequencing sample was made of lung tumor tissue. CDR3 protein: CASSLIRLGGVYEQFF. In DNA form, the CDR3 reads TGTGCCAGCAGCTTAATTAGGCTAGGAGGTGTATATGAGCAGTTCTTC.